Following are 30 T cell receptor beta chains from one sample sequenced in a study of blood T cell repertoires in COVID-19. This table comes from immunoSEQ multiplex PCR, and its TCRdb copy is limited to in-frame clones, with some not included. The repertoire includes approximately 250,000 clones, around 88% of them detected once, and 5% to 7% sits in the top ten. The sequencing input was peripheral blood. Every receptor here comes from a woman of 80 years or more with COVID-19, enrolled during active disease.

The gene calls are TRBV19 and TRBJ1-3; D is unclear. Trimming shortened V by 7 bases and J by 0 bases, and 10 bases separated the two germline ends. The CDR3 runs 14 residues. From germline, CDR1 is LNHDA and CDR2 SQIVND (reference sequence). CDR3 loop: CASIAGHSGNTIYF. The CDR3 nucleotides read TGTGCCAGTATCGCGGGCCACTCTGGAAACACCATATATTTT.

V is TRBV2 and J is TRBJ1-2; 11 bases match TRBD1. After removal of 6 bases from V and 4 bases from J, the junction contained 7 bases not matched to a gene. The CDR3 sequence is 15 residues long. Germline CDR1 reads SNHLY; CDR2 reads FYNNEI. CDR3: CASRGQGAPGYGYTF. The CDR3, as DNA: TGTGCCAGCAGAGGACAGGGGGCGCCAGGCTATGGCTACACCTTC.

CDR3 DNA sequence: TGTGCCAGCAGCTTAGCAGTCGGGTACTGGCAGCCCCAGCATTTT. Amino acids: CASSLAVGYWQPQHF. This sequence joins TRBV7-9 and TRBJ1-5; D unclear. The CDR3 is made up of 15 amino acids. Trimming stripped 0 bases from V and 7 bases from J, with 13 bases between. Germline V gene sequence: CDR1 SEHNR, CDR2 FQNEAQ (reference sequence). Full variable domain (rest looked up from reference TRBV7-9 and TRBJ1-5): DTGVSQNPRHKITKRGQNVTFRCDPISEHNRLYWYRQTLGQGPEFLTYFQNEAQLEKSRLLSDRFSAERPKGSFSTLEIQRTEQGDSAMYLCASSLAVGYWQPQHFGDGTRLSIL.

This clone was counted between two and nine times. CDR3: CASSYSKGTGSGYTF. The CDR3 nucleotides are TGTGCCAGCAGTTACTCGAAGGGGACAGGTTCTGGCTACACCTTC. This chain links TRBV6-5 with TRBJ1-2, with 8 positions matching TRBD1. Germline-derived CDR1 and CDR2 are MNHEY and SVGAGI. Losses at the gene ends were 0 bases for V and 7 bases for J; bases not matched to a gene: 7. The CDR3 is 15 amino acids.

This clone has only a few counts. The chain combines TRBV21-1 with TRBJ1-6; the listed D gene, TRBD1, was not tested against the DNA. TRBV21-1 is reported as a pseudogene. The CDR3 is made up of 17 amino acids. CDR3 sequence: CASSKPPTGVYNSPLHF. The CDR3 DNA follows: TGTGCCAGCAGCAAGCCTCCTACAGGGGTCTATAATTCACCCCTCCACTTT.

The table lists this clone with a count of one. This CDR3 is also generated by other DNA sequences in the sample. Written as DNA, the CDR3 is TGTGCCAGCAGTTACTCGCACAGGGGCACTGAAGCTTTCTTT. It yields the protein CASSYSHRGTEAFF. V gene TRBV6-5 combines with J gene TRBJ1-1; 7 bases are a match to TRBD1. The CDR3 sequence is 14 residues long. From germline, CDR1 is MNHEY and CDR2 SVGAGI. V dropped 0 bases and J dropped 4; count of bases not matched to a gene: 2.

This chain connects TRBV28 to TRBJ1-4; D call uncertain. The V end was cut by 1 base, the J end by 5 bases, with 14 bases between. This CDR3 region has 16 residues. The germline gives CDR1 MDHEN, CDR2 SYDVKM. The CDR3 coding sequence is TGTGCCAGCAGTTTATTTATGGCCGGGGTGAATGAAAAACTGTTTTTT. It is translated as CASSLFMAGVNEKLFF.

In DNA form, the CDR3 reads TGTGCCAGCAGACAGAACAGGGGGTTAACCTACGAGCAGTACGTC. This encodes CASRQNRGLTYEQYV. The chain is built from TRBV6-5 and TRBJ2-7; 8 nucleotides match TRBD1. J lost 2 bases, V lost 6 bases, and 9 bases had no gene match. Germline loops: CDR1 MNHEY, CDR2 SVGAGI. The CDR3 consists of 15 residues.

There are a few counts of this clone. The V and J genes are TRBV15 and TRBJ1-5, with D uncertain. Trimming removed 3 bases at V and 2 bases at J, with 5 bases between. CDR1 is LNHNV, CDR2 YYDKDF, per germline (reference sequence). The CDR3 extends over 13 amino acids. The CDR3 sequence: CATSSGGNQPQHF. In nucleotides, the CDR3 is TGTGCCACCAGCAGCGGAGGCAATCAGCCCCAGCATTTT. Supplemented by reference TRBV15 and TRBJ1-5, the full variable domain reads DAMVIQNPRYQVTQFGKPVTLSCSQTLNHNVMYWYQQKSSQAPKLLFHYYDKDFNNEADTPDNFQSRRPNTSFCFLDIRSPGLGDTAMYLCATSSGGNQPQHFGDGTRLSIL.

The chain has TRBV7-9 and TRBJ1-2; D perhaps matches TRBD1 (5 bases). There are 15 residues in the CDR3. Trimming cost V 4 bases and J 4 bases, with 16 bases left between them. Per the germline V gene, CDR1 is SEHNR and CDR2 is FQNEAQ (reference sequence). The CDR3 reads CASSSWEGSFYGYTF. CDR3 bases: TGTGCCAGCAGCTCCTGGGAGGGGTCCTTCTATGGCTACACCTTC.

This clone was seen a handful of times. The V call is TRBV23-1, the J call TRBJ1-6; 10 positions agree with TRBD1. TRBV23-1 is treated as an ORF (open reading frame) with a function not yet certain. The CDR3 is 12 residues long. CDR3 in amino acids: CAQQDRGSPLHF. DNA for the CDR3: TGCGCTCAGCAGGACAGGGGGTCACCCCTCCACTTT.

This chain links TRBV30 with TRBJ1-6; D is uncertain. Germline-derived CDR1 and CDR2 are GTSNPN and SVGIG (reference sequence). The ends were cut back, 3 bases at V and 7 bases at J, with 16 bases in the middle. The CDR3 length is 15 residues. The CDR3 DNA follows: TGTGCCTGGAGAGACCCCGGAGGGCGGAATTCACCCCTCCACTTT. Its translation is CAWRDPGGRNSPLHF.

The gene calls are TRBV6-2 or TRBV6-3 and TRBJ2-3; a possible D gene is TRBD1 (5 bases). The CDR3 runs to 17 residues. Deletions cut 0 bases from V and 2 bases from J, with 15 bases between. Germline CDR1 and CDR2: MNHEY and SVGEGT. CDR3 in DNA: TGTGCCAGCAGTTACTCGACTGGGGCAGGCTTCACAGATACGCAGTATTTT. Residues: CASSYSTGAGFTDTQYF.

For this clone: Other DNA sequences in this sample translate to the same CDR3. The V call is TRBV9, the J call TRBJ2-1, with a tentative D call TRBD1 (5 bases). Trimming shortened V by 0 bases and J by 1 base, and 8 bases separated the two germline ends. The CDR3 sequence is 15 residues long. CDR1 and CDR2 (germline): SGDLS, YYNGEE. CDR3 region: CASSVGQGSYNEQFF. Written as DNA, the CDR3 is TGTGCCAGCAGCGTAGGTCAGGGTTCCTACAATGAGCAGTTCTTC.

This rearrangement joins TRBV16 to TRBJ2-7, with 9 bases that match TRBD2. There are 15 residues in the CDR3. Per the germline V gene, CDR1 is KGHSY and CDR2 is FQNENV. J lost 3 bases, V lost 3 bases, and 6 bases had no gene match. In DNA, the CDR3 is TGTGCCAGCAGCCAGGGACTAGCTCAAATCTACGAGCAGTACGTC. Amino acid sequence: CASSQGLAQIYEQYV.

The chain uses TRBV7-2 and TRBJ2-1; possible D gene TRBD2, 5 bases. The length of the CDR3 is 14 residues. Trimming stripped 2 bases from V and 10 bases from J, with 15 bases between. Looked up from germline, CDR1 is SGHTA and CDR2 is FQGNSA. CDR3 sequence: CASSLNTAGREQFF. For the CDR3, the DNA is TGTGCCAGCAGCTTAAATACGGCGGGTAGGGAGCAGTTCTTC.

This clone has just a few counts. The chain is built from TRBV6-5 and TRBJ1-1, with 9 bases fitting TRBD1. The CDR3 runs 15 residues. With V trimmed by 0 bases and J by 3 bases, 2 bases remained unmatched. The germline CDR1 and CDR2 sequences are MNHEY and SVGAGI. CDR3 residues: CASSYSYRGHTEAFF. In DNA, the CDR3 is TGTGCCAGCAGTTACTCCTACAGGGGGCACACTGAAGCTTTCTTT.

The genes are TRBV2 and TRBJ1-3; no clear D gene. With 2 bases removed from V and 5 bases from J, the gap between germline ends came to 16 bases. The germline V gene has CDR1 SNHLY and CDR2 FYNNEI. The CDR3 length is 16 residues. CDR3: CASSEYVAQLRNTIYF. CDR3 bases: TGTGCCAGCAGTGAATACGTCGCACAGCTTCGAAACACCATATATTTT. Full variable domain (remainder filled in from reference TRBV2 and TRBJ1-3): EPEVTQTPSHQVTQMGQEVILRCVPISNHLYFYWYRQILGQKVEFLVSFYNNEISEKSEIFDDQFSVERPDGSNFTLKIRSTKLEDSAMYFCASSEYVAQLRNTIYFGEGSWLTVV.

V and J are TRBV5-6 and TRBJ1-6; no definite D call. Germline CDR1 and CDR2: SGHDT and YYEEEE. The CDR3 is made up of 13 amino acids. Trimming shortened V by 7 bases and J by 2 bases, and 7 bases separated the two germline ends. The chain's CDR3 is CASARTYNSPLHF. Here the CDR3 DNA reads TGTGCCAGCGCCAGAACCTATAATTCACCCCTCCACTTT.

This chain links TRBV2 with TRBJ2-3, with D perhaps TRBD1 (5 bases). The CDR3 runs to 14 residues. Germline V gives CDR1 SNHLY, CDR2 FYNNEI. Trimming pared 7 bases from V and 0 bases from J, leaving 11 bases between. The CDR3 bases are TGTGCCAGCAAGCAGGGCCTTAGCACAGATACGCAGTATTTT. Its protein product is CASKQGLSTDTQYF.

This clone turned up a few times. The DNA of the CDR3 is TGTGCCAGCAGCTTAATTCCAGGGGGCTCGGTGACCCAGTACTTC. Translating gives CASSLIPGGSVTQYF. The chain links TRBV11-2 to TRBJ2-5, with 8 bases fitting TRBD1. The germline CDR1 and CDR2 sequences are SGHAT and FQNNGV. This CDR3 is built from 15 residues. V was clipped by 2 bases and J by 7 bases; unmatched bases: 9.

This sequence joins TRBV18 and TRBJ1-5; D possibly corresponds to TRBD1 (5 bases). Trimming removed 4 bases from V and 1 base from J, with 11 bases in between. Germline CDR1 is KGHSH and CDR2 is LQKENI. This CDR3 has 15 residues. In DNA form, the CDR3 reads TGTGCCAGCTCACGTTCAGGGATGAGCAATCAGCCCCAGCATTTT. Translation gives CASSRSGMSNQPQHF.

The sample holds a few counts of this clone. This chain uses TRBV29-1 with TRBJ2-6; the D is unclear. The germline V gene encodes CDR1 SQVTM and CDR2 ANQGSEA. Deletions cut 4 bases from V and 1 base from J, with 5 bases between. The CDR3 runs 13 residues. The CDR3, as DNA: TGCAGCGTTGCAAAATCTGGGGCCAACGTCCTGACTTTC. Translated: CSVAKSGANVLTF.

The J gene is TRBJ1-1, the V gene TRBV18, with 7 bases lining up with TRBD1. Germline CDR1 is KGHSH and CDR2 is LQKENI. After removal of 5 bases from V and 2 bases from J, the junction contained 5 bases not matched to a gene. The CDR3 is made up of 14 amino acids. The CDR3 is CASSINRGNTEAFF. CDR3 nucleotides: TGTGCCAGCTCAATAAACAGGGGAAACACTGAAGCTTTCTTT.

This clone was detected only a few times. The sample contains more than one DNA sequence encoding this CDR3. The chain links TRBV9 to TRBJ2-1; 8 bases line up with TRBD2. With 3 bases clipped from V and 0 bases from J, the junction kept 2 bases outside the gene matches. The CDR3 is 15 residues long. Germline assignment: CDR1 SGDLS and CDR2 YYNGEE. The CDR3 spells CASSASGSSYNEQFF. DNA for the CDR3: TGTGCCAGCAGCGCGAGCGGGAGCTCCTACAATGAGCAGTTCTTC. Together with reference TRBV9 and TRBJ2-1, the CDR3 gives the full variable domain: DSGVTQTPKHLITATGQRVTLRCSPRSGDLSVYWYQQSLDQGLQFLIQYYNGEERAKGNILERFSAQQFPDLHSELNLSSLELGDSALYFCASSASGSSYNEQFFGPGTRLTVL.

In DNA, the CDR3 is TGTGCCAGCAGTTACTCGAAGCGTGACAGAGACTATGGCTACACCTTC. Its translation is CASSYSKRDRDYGYTF. This sequence joins TRBV6-5 and TRBJ1-2, with a possible D match to TRBD1 (5 bases). V was shortened by 0 bases and J by 3 bases, with 14 bases between the two germline ends. CDR3 length equals 16 residues. The germline CDR1 and CDR2 sequences are MNHEY and SVGAGI.

The chain is built from TRBV2 and TRBJ1-5; D unclear. CDR3 length: 13 residues. Germline V gene data show CDR1 as SNHLY and CDR2 as FYNNEI. Deletions cut 6 bases from V and 7 bases from J, with 13 bases between. Here the CDR3 DNA reads TGTGCCAGCAGCCGAGGGATAGGACAGCCCCAGCATTTT. Translating gives CASSRGIGQPQHF.

This chain joins TRBV24-1 and TRBJ1-2; tentative D call: TRBD1 (5 bases). This CDR3 comprises 15 residues. Between the trimmed V and J ends, which lost 2 bases and 2 bases, there was a span of 11 bases. Per germline, CDR1 KGHDR and CDR2 SFDVKD. This CDR3 reads CATSDYRQGNYGYTF. The CDR3 nucleotides read TGTGCCACCAGTGATTACAGGCAAGGGAACTATGGCTACACCTTC.

This sequence joins TRBV5-1 and TRBJ1-1, with 10 bases that match TRBD1. Germline V gene lookup returns CDR1 SGHRS and CDR2 YFSETQ. The CDR3 consists of 14 residues. V dropped 4 bases and J dropped 5; count of bases not matched to a gene: 5. The CDR3 DNA sequence: TGCGCCAGCAGCCCCTTGGACAGGGGGACTGAAGCTTTCTTT. It encodes CASSPLDRGTEAFF.

This sequence joins TRBV7-2 and TRBJ1-2, with a tentative D call TRBD1 (6 bases). The CDR3 sequence is 15 residues long. V dropped 7 bases and J dropped 4 bases, with 19 bases sitting between them. Germline V gives CDR1 SGHTA, CDR2 FQGNSA. The CDR3 DNA is TGTGCCAGCAAACTCGGCGGGGGGCGGGCCTATGGCTACACCTTC. This codes for CASKLGGGRAYGYTF.